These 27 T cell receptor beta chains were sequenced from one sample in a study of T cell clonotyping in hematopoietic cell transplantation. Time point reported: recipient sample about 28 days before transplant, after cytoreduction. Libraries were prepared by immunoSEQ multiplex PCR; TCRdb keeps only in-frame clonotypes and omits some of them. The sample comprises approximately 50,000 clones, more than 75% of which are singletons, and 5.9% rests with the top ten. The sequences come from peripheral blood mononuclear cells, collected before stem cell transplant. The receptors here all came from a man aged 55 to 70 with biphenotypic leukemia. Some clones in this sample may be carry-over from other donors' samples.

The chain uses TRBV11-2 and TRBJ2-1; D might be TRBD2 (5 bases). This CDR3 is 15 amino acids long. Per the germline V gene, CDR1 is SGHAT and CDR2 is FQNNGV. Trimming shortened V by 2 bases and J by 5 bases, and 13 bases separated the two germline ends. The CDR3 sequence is CASSLFGNVDNEQFF. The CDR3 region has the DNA TGTGCCAGCAGCTTATTCGGGAACGTTGACAATGAGCAGTTCTTC. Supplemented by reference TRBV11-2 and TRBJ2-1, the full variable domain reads EAGVAQSPRYKIIEKRQSVAFWCNPISGHATLYWYQQILGQGPKLLIQFQNNGVVDDSQLPKDRFSAERLKGVDSTLKIQPAKLEDSAVYLCASSLFGNVDNEQFFGPGTRLTVL.

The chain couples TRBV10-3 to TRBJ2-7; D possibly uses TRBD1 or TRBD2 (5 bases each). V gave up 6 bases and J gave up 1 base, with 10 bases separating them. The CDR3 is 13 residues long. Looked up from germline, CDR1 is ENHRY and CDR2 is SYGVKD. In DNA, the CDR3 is TGTGCCATCAGGGGGGACGAATCCTACGAGCAGTACTTC. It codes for CAIRGDESYEQYF.

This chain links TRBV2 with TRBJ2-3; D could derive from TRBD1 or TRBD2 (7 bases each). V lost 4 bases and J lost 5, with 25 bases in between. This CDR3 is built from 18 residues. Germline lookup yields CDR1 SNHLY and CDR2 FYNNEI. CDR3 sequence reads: CASSARTRAQGRGDTQYF. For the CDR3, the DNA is TGTGCCAGCAGTGCCCGGACTAGAGCACAGGGGAGGGGAGATACGCAGTATTTT.

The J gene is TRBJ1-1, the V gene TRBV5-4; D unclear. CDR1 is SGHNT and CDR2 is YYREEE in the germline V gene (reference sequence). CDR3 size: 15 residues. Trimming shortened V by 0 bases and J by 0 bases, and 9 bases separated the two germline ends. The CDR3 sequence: CASSLDGLMNTEAFF. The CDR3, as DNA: TGTGCCAGCAGCTTGGATGGCCTCATGAACACTGAAGCTTTCTTT.

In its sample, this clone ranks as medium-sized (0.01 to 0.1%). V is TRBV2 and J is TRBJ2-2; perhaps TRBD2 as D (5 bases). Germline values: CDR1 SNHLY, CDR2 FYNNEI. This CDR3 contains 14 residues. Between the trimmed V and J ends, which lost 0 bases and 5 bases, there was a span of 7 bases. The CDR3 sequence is CASSEASGTGELFF. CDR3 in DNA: TGTGCCAGCAGTGAAGCCTCGGGGACCGGGGAGCTGTTTTTT.

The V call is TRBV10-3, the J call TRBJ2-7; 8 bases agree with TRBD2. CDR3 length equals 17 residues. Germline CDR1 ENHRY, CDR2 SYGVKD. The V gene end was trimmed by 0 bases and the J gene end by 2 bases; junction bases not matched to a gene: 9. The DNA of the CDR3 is TGTGCCATCAGTGAGTCGTCGGGAGGGCCAACGCCCTACGAGCAGTACTTC. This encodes CAISESSGGPTPYEQYF.

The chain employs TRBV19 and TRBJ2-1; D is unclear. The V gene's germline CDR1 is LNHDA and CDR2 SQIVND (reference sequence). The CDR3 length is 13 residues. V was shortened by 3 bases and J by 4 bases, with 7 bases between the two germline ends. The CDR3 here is CASSMTVYNEQFF. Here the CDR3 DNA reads TGTGCCAGTAGTATGACGGTGTACAATGAGCAGTTCTTC.

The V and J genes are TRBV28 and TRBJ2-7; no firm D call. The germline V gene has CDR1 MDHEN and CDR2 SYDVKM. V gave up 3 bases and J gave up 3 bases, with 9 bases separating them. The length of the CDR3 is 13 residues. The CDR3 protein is CASSFTASYEQYF. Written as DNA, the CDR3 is TGTGCCAGCAGTTTTACGGCGAGCTACGAGCAGTACTTC. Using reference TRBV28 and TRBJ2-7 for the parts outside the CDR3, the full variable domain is DVKVTQSSRYLVKRTGEKVFLECVQDMDHENMFWYRQDPGLGLRLIYFSYDVKMKEKGDIPEGYSVSREKKERFSLILESASTNQTSMYLCASSFTASYEQYFGPGTRLTVT.

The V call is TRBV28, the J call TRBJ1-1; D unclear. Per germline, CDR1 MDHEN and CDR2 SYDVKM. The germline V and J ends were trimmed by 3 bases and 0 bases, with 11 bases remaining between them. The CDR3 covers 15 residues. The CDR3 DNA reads TGTGCCAGCAGTTTCAGCAGGTTCATGAACACTGAAGCTTTCTTT. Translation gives CASSFSRFMNTEAFF. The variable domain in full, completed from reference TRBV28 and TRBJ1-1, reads DVKVTQSSRYLVKRTGEKVFLECVQDMDHENMFWYRQDPGLGLRLIYFSYDVKMKEKGDIPEGYSVSREKKERFSLILESASTNQTSMYLCASSFSRFMNTEAFFGQGTRLTVV.

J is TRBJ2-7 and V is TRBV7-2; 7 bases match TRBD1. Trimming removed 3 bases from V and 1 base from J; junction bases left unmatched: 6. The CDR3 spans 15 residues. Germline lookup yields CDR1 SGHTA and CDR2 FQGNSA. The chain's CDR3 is CASSFETGISYEQYF. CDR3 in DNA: TGTGCCAGCAGCTTCGAGACAGGGATTTCCTACGAGCAGTACTTC. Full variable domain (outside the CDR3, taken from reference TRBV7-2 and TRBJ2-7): GAGVSQSPSNKVTEKGKDVELRCDPISGHTALYWYRQSLGQGLEFLIYFQGNSAPDKSGLPSDRFSAERTGGSVSTLTIQRTQQEDSAVYLCASSFETGISYEQYFGPGTRLTVT.

This chain's CDR3 is CATGDISYNEQFF. CDR3 coding DNA: TGTGCCACGGGGGACATTAGCTACAATGAGCAGTTCTTC. This chain connects TRBV2 to TRBJ2-1; D is tentatively TRBD1 or TRBD2 (6 bases each). Germline values: CDR1 SNHLY, CDR2 FYNNEI. CDR3 length equals 13 residues. Between the trimmed V and J ends, which lost 10 bases and 3 bases, there was a span of 13 bases.

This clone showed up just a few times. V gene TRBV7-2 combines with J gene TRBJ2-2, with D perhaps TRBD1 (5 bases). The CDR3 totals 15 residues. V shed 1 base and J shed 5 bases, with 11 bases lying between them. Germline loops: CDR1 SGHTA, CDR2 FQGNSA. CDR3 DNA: TGTGCCAGCAGCTTAGAATCTAGGGGTACCGGGGAGCTGTTTTTT. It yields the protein CASSLESRGTGELFF.

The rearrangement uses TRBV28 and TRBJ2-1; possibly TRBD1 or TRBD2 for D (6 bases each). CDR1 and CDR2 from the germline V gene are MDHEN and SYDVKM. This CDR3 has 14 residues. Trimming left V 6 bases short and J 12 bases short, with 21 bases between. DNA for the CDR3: TGTGCCAGCAGCCGAAAACGCCGGGGGCAAGGGCAGTTCTTC. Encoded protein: CASSRKRRGQGQFF.

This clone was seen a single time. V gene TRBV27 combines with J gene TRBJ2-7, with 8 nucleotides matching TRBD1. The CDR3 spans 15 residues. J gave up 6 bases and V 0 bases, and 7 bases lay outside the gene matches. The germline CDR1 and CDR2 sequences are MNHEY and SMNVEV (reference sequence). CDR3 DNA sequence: TGTGCCAGCAGTTTATCCCGGACAGGGTATTTCGAGCAGTACTTC. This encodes CASSLSRTGYFEQYF.

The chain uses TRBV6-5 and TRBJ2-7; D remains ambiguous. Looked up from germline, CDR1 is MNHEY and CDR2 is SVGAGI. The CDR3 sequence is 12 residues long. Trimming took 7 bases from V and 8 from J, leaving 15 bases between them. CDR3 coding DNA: TGTGCCAGCAACACTCTTGGGCTTAAGCAGTACTTC. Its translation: CASNTLGLKQYF.

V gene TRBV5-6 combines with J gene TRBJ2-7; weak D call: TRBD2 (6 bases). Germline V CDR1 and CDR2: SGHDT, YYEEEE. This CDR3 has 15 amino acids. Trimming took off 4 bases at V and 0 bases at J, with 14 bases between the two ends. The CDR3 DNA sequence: TGTGCCAGCAGCGTCCCTAGCGAAATCTCCTACGAGCAGTACTTC. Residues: CASSVPSEISYEQYF. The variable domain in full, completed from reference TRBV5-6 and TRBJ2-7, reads DAGVTQSPTHLIKTRGQQVTLRCSPKSGHDTVSWYQQALGQGPQFIFQYYEEEERQRGNFPDRFSGHQFPNYSSELNVNALLLGDSALYLCASSVPSEISYEQYFGPGTRLTVT.

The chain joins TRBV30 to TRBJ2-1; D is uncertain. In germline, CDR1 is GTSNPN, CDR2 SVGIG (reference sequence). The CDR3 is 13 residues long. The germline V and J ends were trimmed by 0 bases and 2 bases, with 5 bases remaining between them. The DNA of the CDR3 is TGTGCCTGGAGTGTTCACACCTACAATGAGCAGTTCTTC. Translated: CAWSVHTYNEQFF.

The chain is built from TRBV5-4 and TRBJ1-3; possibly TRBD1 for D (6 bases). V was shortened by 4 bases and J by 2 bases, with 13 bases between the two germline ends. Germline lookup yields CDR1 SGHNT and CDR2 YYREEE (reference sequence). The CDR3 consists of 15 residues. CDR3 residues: CASSLSRGAGNTIYF. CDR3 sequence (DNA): TGTGCCAGCAGCCTAAGCAGGGGCGCTGGAAACACCATATATTTT.

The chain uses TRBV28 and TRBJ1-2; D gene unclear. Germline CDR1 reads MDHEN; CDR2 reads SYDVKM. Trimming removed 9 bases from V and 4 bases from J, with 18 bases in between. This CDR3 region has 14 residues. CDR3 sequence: CASFLARRPYGYTF. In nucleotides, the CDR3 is TGTGCCAGTTTCCTGGCCCGTCGCCCCTATGGCTACACCTTC.

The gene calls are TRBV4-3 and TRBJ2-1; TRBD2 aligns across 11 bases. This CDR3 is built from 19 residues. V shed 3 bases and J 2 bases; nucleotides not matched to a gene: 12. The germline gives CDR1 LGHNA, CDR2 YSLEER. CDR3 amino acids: CASSHPQGASGRTYNEQFF. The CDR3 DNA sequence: TGCGCCAGCAGCCACCCCCAGGGGGCTAGCGGGAGGACCTACAATGAGCAGTTCTTC.

CDR3 sequence: CASRPRTSGNNEQYF. The CDR3 coding sequence is TGTGCCAGCAGACCTCGGACTAGCGGGAACAACGAGCAGTACTTC. The chain links TRBV28 to TRBJ2-7; 12 bases map to TRBD2. With V trimmed by 6 bases and J by 5 bases, 8 bases remained unmatched. The CDR3 consists of 15 residues. The germline CDR1 and CDR2 sequences are MDHEN and SYDVKM.

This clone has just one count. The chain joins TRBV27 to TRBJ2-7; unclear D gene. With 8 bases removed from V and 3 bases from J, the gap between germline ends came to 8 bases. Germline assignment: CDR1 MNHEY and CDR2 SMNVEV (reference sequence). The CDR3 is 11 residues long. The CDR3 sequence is CASRYLYEQYF. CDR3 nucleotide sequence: TGTGCCAGCCGCTATCTCTACGAGCAGTACTTC.

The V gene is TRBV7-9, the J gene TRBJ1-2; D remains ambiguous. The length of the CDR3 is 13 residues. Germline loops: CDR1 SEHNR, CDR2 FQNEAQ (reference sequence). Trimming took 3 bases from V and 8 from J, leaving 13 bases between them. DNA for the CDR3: TGTGCCAGCAGCTTCGGTCGGCCATGGGGCTACACCTTC. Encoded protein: CASSFGRPWGYTF.

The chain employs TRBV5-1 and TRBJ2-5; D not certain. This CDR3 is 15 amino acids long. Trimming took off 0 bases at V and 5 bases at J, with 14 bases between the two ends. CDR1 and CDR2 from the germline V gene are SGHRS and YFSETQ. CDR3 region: CASSLEGILGETQYF. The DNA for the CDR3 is TGCGCCAGCAGCTTGGAAGGGATCTTGGGGGAGACCCAGTACTTC.

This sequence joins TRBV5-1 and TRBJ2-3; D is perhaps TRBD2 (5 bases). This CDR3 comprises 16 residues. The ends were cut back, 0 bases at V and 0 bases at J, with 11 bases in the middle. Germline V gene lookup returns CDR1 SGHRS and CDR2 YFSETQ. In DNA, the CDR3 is TGCGCCAGCAGCTTGGTGAGCGGATCGAGCACAGATACGCAGTATTTT. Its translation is CASSLVSGSSTDTQYF.

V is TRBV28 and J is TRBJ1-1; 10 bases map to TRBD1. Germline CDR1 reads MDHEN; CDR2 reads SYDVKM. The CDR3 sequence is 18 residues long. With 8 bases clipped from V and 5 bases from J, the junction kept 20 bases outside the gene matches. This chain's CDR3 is CASFRPGTGAARGTEAFF. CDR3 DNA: TGTGCCAGCTTTCGTCCCGGGACAGGGGCCGCACGGGGGACTGAAGCTTTCTTT.

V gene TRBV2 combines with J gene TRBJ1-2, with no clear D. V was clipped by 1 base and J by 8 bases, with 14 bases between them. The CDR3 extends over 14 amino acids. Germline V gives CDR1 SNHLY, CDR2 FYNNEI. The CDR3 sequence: CASSEEAGVGGYTF. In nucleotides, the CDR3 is TGTGCCAGCAGTGAAGAAGCCGGGGTGGGAGGCTACACCTTC.